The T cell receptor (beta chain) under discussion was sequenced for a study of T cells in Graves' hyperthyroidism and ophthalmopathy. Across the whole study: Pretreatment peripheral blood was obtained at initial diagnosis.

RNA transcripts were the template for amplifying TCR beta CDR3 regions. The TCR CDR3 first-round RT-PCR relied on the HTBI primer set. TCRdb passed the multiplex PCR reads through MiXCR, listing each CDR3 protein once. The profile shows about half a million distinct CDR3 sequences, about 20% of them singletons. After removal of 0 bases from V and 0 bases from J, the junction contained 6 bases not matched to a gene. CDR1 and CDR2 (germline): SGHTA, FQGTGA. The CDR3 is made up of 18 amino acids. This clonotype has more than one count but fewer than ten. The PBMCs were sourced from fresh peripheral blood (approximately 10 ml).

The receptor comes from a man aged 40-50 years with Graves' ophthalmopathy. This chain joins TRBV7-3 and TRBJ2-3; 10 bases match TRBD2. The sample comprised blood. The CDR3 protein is CASSLTILAGTSTDTQYF. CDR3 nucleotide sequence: TGTGCCAGCAGCTTAACCATACTAGCGGGGACTAGCACAGATACGCAGTATTTT.